These T cell receptor beta chains were read from a single sample in a study of cytomegalovirus exposure and HLA in healthy donors. The table came from immunoSEQ multiplex PCR; TCRdb's copy has only in-frame clones and leaves some out. Here the sample spans tens of thousands of clones, approximately 78% being singletons. Sequenced: PBMCs. Source of these receptors: a male donor in good health and CMV-seropositive. Each CDR3 is given with its conserved first and last residue. The D gene is left open where the match is weak. Clone sizes are given selectively: once, few, many, or a class where the clone is expanded.

DNA: TGTGCCAGCAGCTACCCGGGACAACTCTACGAGCAGTACTTC
CDR3: CASSYPGQLYEQYF
V: TRBV28
size: -
D: -
J: TRBJ2-7

DNA: TGTGCCAGCTCAGGGCCCCCTGGAAACACCATATATTTT
CDR3: CASSGPPGNTIYF
V: TRBV28
size: -
D: -
J: TRBJ1-3

DNA: TGTGCCAGCAGCCAAGATTTTTTATCCCGCACTGAAGCTTTCTTT
CDR3: CASSQDFLSRTEAFF
V: TRBV4-2
size: -
D: -
J: TRBJ1-1

DNA: TGCGCCAGCAGCCAGCAAAATCCGAGAACTGAAGCTTTCTTT
CDR3: CASSQQNPRTEAFF
V: TRBV4-1
size: -
D: -
J: TRBJ1-1

DNA: TGTGCCAGCAGTGATTGGGGGGGCCCTGGAAACACCATATATTTT
CDR3: CASSDWGGPGNTIYF
V: TRBV6-1
size: -
D: -
J: TRBJ1-3

DNA: TGTGCCAGCAGCAAGCGGGGAGATGAGCAGTTCTTC
CDR3: CASSKRGDEQFF
V: TRBV6-5
size: -
D: TRBD2
J: TRBJ2-1

DNA: TGTGCCAGCAGTTTAGCCGCAGGGGGAATCAATGAGCAGTTCTTC
CDR3: CASSLAAGGINEQFF
V: TRBV27
size: -
D: TRBD1
J: TRBJ2-1

DNA: TGTGCCAGCAGCGAGCGGGGGGGCCGAACAGATACGCAGTATTTT
CDR3: CASSERGGRTDTQYF
V: TRBV7-2
size: -
D: TRBD2
J: TRBJ2-3

DNA: TGTGCCAGCAGCTCGGGGGGACTAACGGGCACAGATACGCAGTATTTT
CDR3: CASSSGGLTGTDTQYF
V: TRBV5-8
size: -
D: TRBD2
J: TRBJ2-3

DNA: TGCGCCAGCAGCACTAGGCAGGGGGAAAAACTGTTTTTT
CDR3: CASSTRQGEKLFF
V: TRBV4-1
size: -
D: -
J: TRBJ1-4

DNA: TGTGCCAGCAGCCGGACTCTAGAGTCTTCCTACGAGCAGTACTTC
CDR3: CASSRTLESSYEQYF
V: TRBV7-9
size: once
D: -
J: TRBJ2-7

DNA: TGTGCCAGCAGCCGGACAGAGAATTCACCCCTCCACTTT
CDR3: CASSRTENSPLHF
V: TRBV6-6
size: -
D: -
J: TRBJ1-6

DNA: TGTGCCAGTAGTCGTAGCGGGGGGACGGCAGATACGCAGTATTTT
CDR3: CASSRSGGTADTQYF
V: TRBV19
size: -
D: TRBD2
J: TRBJ2-3

DNA: TGTGCCAGCAGCCCCGAGGAACGGGGGGGCCTCGAGCAGTACTTC
CDR3: CASSPEERGGLEQYF
V: TRBV9
size: -
D: TRBD2
J: TRBJ2-7

DNA: TGCGCCAGCGGATACAGGGCCGAGCAGTACTTC
CDR3: CASGYRAEQYF
V: TRBV10-2
size: -
D: -
J: TRBJ2-7

DNA: TGCGCCAGCAGCTCTACGGGACAAGTCCTTGACGCTCTCACCTTC
CDR3: CASSSTGQVLDALTF
V: TRBV5-1
size: few
D: -
J: TRBJ1-2

DNA: TGTGCCAGTAGTATTTCCCTGACGGACACCGACAATCAGCCCCAGCATTTT
CDR3: CASSISLTDTDNQPQHF
V: TRBV19
size: -
D: -
J: TRBJ1-5

DNA: TGCGCCAGCAGCCGACAGGAAATGAGCTCCTATAATTCACCCCTCCACTTT
CDR3: CASSRQEMSSYNSPLHF
V: TRBV5-1
size: once
D: -
J: TRBJ1-6

DNA: TGTGCCAGCAGTGGCGACAGTGTCTCCTATAATTCACCCCTCCACTTT
CDR3: CASSGDSVSYNSPLHF
V: TRBV6-1
size: once
D: -
J: TRBJ1-6

DNA: TGCAGCGTGAGCGGGGGGGTTGCCACCGGGGAGCTGTTTTTT
CDR3: CSVSGGVATGELFF
V: TRBV29-1
size: -
D: TRBD2
J: TRBJ2-2

DNA: TGTGCCAGCAGCCGGGCCGCGGGATCCTACGAGCAGTACTTC
CDR3: CASSRAAGSYEQYF
V: TRBV5-4
size: -
D: -
J: TRBJ2-7

DNA: TGTGCCAGCAGCCCTTCAACCCGGGACTATGGCTACACCTTC
CDR3: CASSPSTRDYGYTF
V: TRBV9
size: -
D: -
J: TRBJ1-2

DNA: TGTGCCAGCAGTAACCAGGTGATGACCCAGTACTTC
CDR3: CASSNQVMTQYF
V: TRBV25-1
size: -
D: -
J: TRBJ2-5

DNA: TGTGCCAGCAGTTTCCTAGGGGGTGGGTACGAGCAGTACTTC
CDR3: CASSFLGGGYEQYF
V: TRBV27
size: -
D: -
J: TRBJ2-7

DNA: TGTGCCTGGAATAACAGGGGAAACACTGAAGCTTTCTTT
CDR3: CAWNNRGNTEAFF
V: TRBV30
size: -
D: TRBD1
J: TRBJ1-1

DNA: TGTGCCTGGACTCTGGCAGGGGATGGCTACACCTTC
CDR3: CAWTLAGDGYTF
V: TRBV30
size: -
D: -
J: TRBJ1-2

DNA: TGTGCCAGCAGTTTGGGGATAGCGGGAGATACGCAGTATTTT
CDR3: CASSLGIAGDTQYF
V: TRBV6-5
size: -
D: TRBD2
J: TRBJ2-3

DNA: TGTGCCAGCAGTTACTCTTCAGGGGGAGGCAATCAGCCCCAGCATTTT
CDR3: CASSYSSGGGNQPQHF
V: TRBV6-5
size: -
D: TRBD1
J: TRBJ1-5

DNA: TGTGCCAGTAGTCCCGACAGGGGCAAAAATCAGCCCCAGCATTTT
CDR3: CASSPDRGKNQPQHF
V: TRBV19
size: -
D: TRBD1
J: TRBJ1-5

DNA: TGTGCCAGCAGTTCCGGTACTGCAACTAATGAAAAACTGTTTTTT
CDR3: CASSSGTATNEKLFF
V: TRBV28
size: few
D: -
J: TRBJ1-4

DNA: TGTGCCTGGAGTGCATGGGGCCGCCCGGGGGTGAACACTGAAGCTTTCTTT
CDR3: CAWSAWGRPGVNTEAFF
V: TRBV30
size: -
D: -
J: TRBJ1-1

DNA: TGTGCCAGCAGTTTCCTGGGACTAGCGGACAATGAGCAGTTCTTC
CDR3: CASSFLGLADNEQFF
V: TRBV27
size: -
D: TRBD2
J: TRBJ2-1

DNA: TGTGCCACCAGCCCCCAGGACAGGGGACCCTACGAGCAGTACTTC
CDR3: CATSPQDRGPYEQYF
V: TRBV15
size: -
D: TRBD1
J: TRBJ2-7

DNA: TGCGCCAGCAGCCAGGAAGCTAACTATGGCTACACCTTC
CDR3: CASSQEANYGYTF
V: TRBV5-1
size: -
D: -
J: TRBJ1-2

DNA: TGTGCCAGCAGCGTAGATCCAGGGGGGAACACTGAAGCTTTCTTT
CDR3: CASSVDPGGNTEAFF
V: TRBV9
size: -
D: TRBD1
J: TRBJ1-1

DNA: TGTGCCAGCAGTTTAGTCCCAGCTAACTATGGCTACACCTTC
CDR3: CASSLVPANYGYTF
V: TRBV27
size: -
D: -
J: TRBJ1-2

DNA: TGTGCCACCAGCAGAACTTTGACTAGCGGAACCCCCTGGGGCCAAGAGACCCAGTACTTC
CDR3: CATSRTLTSGTPWGQETQYF
V: TRBV15
size: once
D: TRBD2
J: TRBJ2-5

DNA: TGTGCCAGCAGCTTTGGGTGGCAGGGGGGATTCTATGGCTACACCTTC
CDR3: CASSFGWQGGFYGYTF
V: TRBV5-6
size: few
D: TRBD1
J: TRBJ1-2

DNA: TGTGCCAGCAGCTTTGAGGGGGCGAACACTGAAGCTTTCTTT
CDR3: CASSFEGANTEAFF
V: TRBV7-9
size: -
D: TRBD1
J: TRBJ1-1

DNA: TGCAGCGGATCGGTTGGGGGAGGGGGTACTGAAGCTTTCTTT
CDR3: CSGSVGGGGTEAFF
V: TRBV29-1
size: -
D: -
J: TRBJ1-1

DNA: TGCGCCAGCAGTCAATCCCCAATTGGCCCAGCCCAGGTGTCTGGGGCCAACGTCCTGACTTTC
CDR3: CASSQSPIGPAQVSGANVLTF
V: TRBV23-1
size: -
D: -
J: TRBJ2-6

DNA: TGTGCCAGCAGCCAAGAGCTGGGACAGGACTATGGCTACACCTTC
CDR3: CASSQELGQDYGYTF
V: TRBV14
size: -
D: TRBD1
J: TRBJ1-2

DNA: TGTGCCAGCAGTCCCCGACAACTGAACACTGAAGCTTTCTTT
CDR3: CASSPRQLNTEAFF
V: TRBV6-1
size: -
D: -
J: TRBJ1-1

DNA: TGTGCCATCAGTGAGTCGAGCCTAGCGGGAGGGATCGATGAGCAGTTCTTC
CDR3: CAISESSLAGGIDEQFF
V: TRBV10-3
size: -
D: TRBD2
J: TRBJ2-1

DNA: TGTGCCAGTAGTATAGGTGGAGGCGAGCAGTACTTC
CDR3: CASSIGGGEQYF
V: TRBV19
size: -
D: -
J: TRBJ2-7

DNA: TGTGCCAGCAGCTGGGCCTTTAGCGACTATGGCTACACCTTC
CDR3: CASSWAFSDYGYTF
V: TRBV27
size: -
D: -
J: TRBJ1-2

DNA: TGCAGCGTTGAAGGCCCTTCGACAGGGGGAGCCGGGGAGCTGTTTTTT
CDR3: CSVEGPSTGGAGELFF
V: TRBV29-1
size: -
D: TRBD1
J: TRBJ2-2

DNA: TGTGCCTGGAGTGTACTGGGCCGCGCCTCTGGAAACACCATATATTTT
CDR3: CAWSVLGRASGNTIYF
V: TRBV30
size: -
D: -
J: TRBJ1-3

DNA: TGCGCCAGCAGCCAACGGACAGGCGTCCTGAACACTGAAGCTTTCTTT
CDR3: CASSQRTGVLNTEAFF
V: TRBV4-1
size: -
D: TRBD1
J: TRBJ1-1

DNA: TGTGCCTGGAGTGTCCTAGGGGGAAATGGCTACACCTTC
CDR3: CAWSVLGGNGYTF
V: TRBV30
size: -
D: -
J: TRBJ1-2

DNA: TGTGCCAGCAGCTTAGATACTAGCCGGGAGACCCAGTACTTC
CDR3: CASSLDTSRETQYF
V: TRBV7-2
size: once
D: -
J: TRBJ2-5

DNA: TGTGCCAGCAGTTTTTGGGACAGTAACACCGGGGAGCTGTTTTTT
CDR3: CASSFWDSNTGELFF
V: TRBV28
size: -
D: TRBD1
J: TRBJ2-2

DNA: TGTGCCAGCAGCAAAACTAGCGGGGGGATTTCCCACATTCAGTACTTC
CDR3: CASSKTSGGISHIQYF
V: TRBV21-1
size: -
D: -
J: TRBJ2-4

DNA: TGTGCCAGCAGTTTATCGCAGGGAACAGATACGCAGTATTTT
CDR3: CASSLSQGTDTQYF
V: TRBV28
size: -
D: -
J: TRBJ2-3

DNA: TGTGCCAGCAGCTTGGGGGGGGTGAACACTGAAGCTTTCTTT
CDR3: CASSLGGVNTEAFF
V: TRBV7-2
size: -
D: -
J: TRBJ1-1

DNA: TGCGCCAGCAGCCGCAGCGGGTCCCACAATGAGCAGTTCTTC
CDR3: CASSRSGSHNEQFF
V: TRBV5-1
size: once
D: -
J: TRBJ2-1

DNA: TGCGCCAGCGCTGACAGGGGGAGATCCACCACCGGGGAGCTGTTTTTT
CDR3: CASADRGRSTTGELFF
V: TRBV10-1
size: few
D: TRBD1
J: TRBJ2-2